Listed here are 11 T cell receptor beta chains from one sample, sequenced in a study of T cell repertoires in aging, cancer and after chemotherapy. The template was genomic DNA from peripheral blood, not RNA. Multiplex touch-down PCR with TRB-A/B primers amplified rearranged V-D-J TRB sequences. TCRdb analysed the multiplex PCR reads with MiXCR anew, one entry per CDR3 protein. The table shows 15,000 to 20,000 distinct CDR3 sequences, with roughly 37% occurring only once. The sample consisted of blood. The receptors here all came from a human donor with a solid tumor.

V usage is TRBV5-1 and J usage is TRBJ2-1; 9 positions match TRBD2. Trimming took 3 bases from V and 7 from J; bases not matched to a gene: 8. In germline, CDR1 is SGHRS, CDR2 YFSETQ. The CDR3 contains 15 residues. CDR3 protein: CASSSTGTSLNEQFF. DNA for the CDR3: TGCGCCAGCAGCTCGACCGGGACTAGCTTGAATGAGCAGTTCTTC.

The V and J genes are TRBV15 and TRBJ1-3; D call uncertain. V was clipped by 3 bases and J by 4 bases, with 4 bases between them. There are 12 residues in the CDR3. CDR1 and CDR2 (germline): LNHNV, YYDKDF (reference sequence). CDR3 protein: CATSRFGNTIYF. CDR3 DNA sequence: TGTGCCACCAGCAGGTTCGGAAACACCATATATTTT.

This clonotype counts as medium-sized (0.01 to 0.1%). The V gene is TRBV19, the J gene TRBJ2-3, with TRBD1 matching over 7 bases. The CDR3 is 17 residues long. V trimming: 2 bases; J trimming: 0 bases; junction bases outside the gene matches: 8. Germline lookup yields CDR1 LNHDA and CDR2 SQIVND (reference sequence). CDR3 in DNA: TGTGCCAGTAGTATACCCACAGGGGTTATTAGCACAGATACGCAGTATTTT. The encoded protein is CASSIPTGVISTDTQYF.

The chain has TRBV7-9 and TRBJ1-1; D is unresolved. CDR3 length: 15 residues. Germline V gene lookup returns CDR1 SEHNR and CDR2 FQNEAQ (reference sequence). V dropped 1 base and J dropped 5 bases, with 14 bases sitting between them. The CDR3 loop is CASSLGLRRETEAFF. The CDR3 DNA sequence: TGTGCCAGCAGCTTAGGTCTGAGACGAGAAACTGAAGCTTTCTTT. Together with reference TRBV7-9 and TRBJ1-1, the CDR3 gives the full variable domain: DTGVSQNPRHKITKRGQNVTFRCDPISEHNRLYWYRQTLGQGPEFLTYFQNEAQLEKSRLLSDRFSAERPKGSFSTLEIQRTEQGDSAMYLCASSLGLRRETEAFFGQGTRLTVV.

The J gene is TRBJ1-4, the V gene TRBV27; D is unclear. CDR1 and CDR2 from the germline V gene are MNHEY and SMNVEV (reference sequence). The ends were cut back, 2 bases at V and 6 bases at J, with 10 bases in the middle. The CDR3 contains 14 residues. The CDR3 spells CASSLGPGYEKLFF. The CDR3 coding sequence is TGTGCCAGCAGTTTAGGTCCCGGGTATGAAAAACTGTTTTTT.

As DNA, the CDR3 is TGTGCCAGCAGCCGCAAACAGGGGCCCACCGGGGAGCTGTTTTTT. This encodes CASSRKQGPTGELFF. V and J are TRBV6-5 and TRBJ2-2, with 7 bases matching TRBD1. The ends lost 6 bases at V and 4 bases at J; junction bases unmatched: 8. The CDR3 loop spans 15 amino acids. CDR1 MNHEY and CDR2 SVGAGI come from the germline V gene.

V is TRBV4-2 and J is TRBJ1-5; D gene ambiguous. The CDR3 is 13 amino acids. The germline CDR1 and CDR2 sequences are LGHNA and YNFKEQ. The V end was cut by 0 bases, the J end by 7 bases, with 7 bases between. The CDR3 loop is CASSQDGEQPQHF. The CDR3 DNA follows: TGTGCCAGCAGCCAAGATGGAGAGCAGCCCCAGCATTTT.

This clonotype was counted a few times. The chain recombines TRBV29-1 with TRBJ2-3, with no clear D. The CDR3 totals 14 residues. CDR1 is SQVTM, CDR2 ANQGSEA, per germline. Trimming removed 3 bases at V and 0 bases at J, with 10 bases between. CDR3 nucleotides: TGCAGCGTTGACGGTCAGGACAGCACAGATACGCAGTATTTT. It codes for CSVDGQDSTDTQYF.

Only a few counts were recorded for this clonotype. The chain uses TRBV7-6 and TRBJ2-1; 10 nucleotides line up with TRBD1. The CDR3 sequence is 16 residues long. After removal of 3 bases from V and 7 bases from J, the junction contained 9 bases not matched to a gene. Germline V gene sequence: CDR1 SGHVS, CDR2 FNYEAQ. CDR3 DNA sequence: TGTGCCAGCAGCTTCCTCCGGGACAGGGGTCGGAATGAGCAGTTCTTC. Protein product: CASSFLRDRGRNEQFF.

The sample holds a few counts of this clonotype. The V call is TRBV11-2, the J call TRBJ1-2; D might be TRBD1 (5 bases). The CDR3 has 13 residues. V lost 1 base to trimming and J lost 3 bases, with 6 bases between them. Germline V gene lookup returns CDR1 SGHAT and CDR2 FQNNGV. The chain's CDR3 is CASSLGGDYGYTF. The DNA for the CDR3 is TGTGCCAGCAGCTTAGGAGGGGACTATGGCTACACCTTC.

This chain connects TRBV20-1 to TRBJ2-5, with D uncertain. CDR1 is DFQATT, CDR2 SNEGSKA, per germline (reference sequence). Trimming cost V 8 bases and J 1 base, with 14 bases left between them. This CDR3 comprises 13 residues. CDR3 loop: CSSQVQLQETQYF. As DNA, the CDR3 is TGCAGTTCCCAGGTGCAGCTCCAAGAGACCCAGTACTTC.